This T cell receptor (beta chain) is drawn from a study of OX40 agonist ivuxolimab in advanced cancers. For the study at large: Ivuxolimab, an agonist antibody against OX40 (CD134), was given to patients. Hepatocellular carcinoma, melanoma, renal cell or head and neck cancer occurred in dose-escalation patients.

Researchers took blood at baseline, on cycle 4 day 1, and on cycle 7 day 1. TCRdb's copy holds only in-frame clones and misses some; the assay was immunoSEQ multiplex PCR. The sample contains some 52,000 clones, 80% to 85% of which appear only once. V was trimmed by 6 bases and J by 2 bases, leaving 11 bases between them. The CDR3 runs 14 residues. Germline assignment: CDR1 SNHLY and CDR2 FYNNEI. The chain recombines TRBV2 with TRBJ2-1, with D unresolved. The sample here was CD4+ or CD8+ T cells sorted from blood, taken in a trial of the OX40 agonist ivuxolimab. The receptor was derived from an adult with an advanced solid tumor such as melanoma, head and neck, liver or kidney cancer. CDR3 amino acids: CASRSDGTYNEQFF. The CDR3 nucleotides read TGTGCCAGCAGAAGCGACGGTACCTACAATGAGCAGTTCTTC.